The present entry profiles one T cell receptor beta chain with its context. Its antigen is currently unknown. Trimming took 7 bases from V and 10 from J; bases not matched to a gene: 6. The CDR3 runs to 11 residues. Germline V CDR1 and CDR2: SQVTM, ANQGSEA. Individually, TCR cDNA molecules were each labelled with a unique molecular identifier. MiXCR, run by TCRdb on the 5' RACE reads, gives a single entry per CDR3 protein. The repertoire holds about 61,000 distinct CDR3 sequences, with roughly 5.9% as singletons. These data originate in a study of spatial heterogeneity in lung cancer. Background on the study: Across the raw uncorrected reads, a unique TCR and UMI combination was observed, on average, more than ten times. Whole-study results and caveats: Among blood samples, ubiquitous expanded tumor TCRs appeared more at resection than at follow-up.

As for time point: sample taken at primary tumor resection. The sequenced material consisted of unsorted whole RNA from tumor, nontumor lung or frozen PBMC. V usage is TRBV29-1 and J usage is TRBJ2-1; 8 positions agree with TRBD2. The TCR sequence derives from a female donor with early-stage non-small cell lung cancer. The starting material was PBMCs, obtained at surgery. The CDR3, as DNA: TGCAGCGAAAGCGGGAGAGGAGAGCAGTTCTTC. It yields the protein CSESGRGEQFF.